This T cell receptor (beta chain) was captured by sequencing in a study of cytomegalovirus exposure and HLA in healthy donors. Study results and caveats: The authors assumed roughly uniform sequencing depth across donors for presence/absence analyses.

The V end was cut by 5 bases, the J end by 0 bases, with 17 bases between. The CDR3 extends over 16 amino acids. CDR1 and CDR2 from the germline V gene are MNHEY and SMNVEV (reference sequence). There were likely unrecorded immune exposures, though donors were nominally healthy when sampled. Primers included in the PCR were 60 Vbeta and 13 Jbeta primers. Sequencing was performed with immunoSEQ multiplex PCR; in TCRdb, only in-frame clones are kept and a portion is missing. Among approximately 110,000 clones listed, around 80% were seen once. With regard to this clone: Its antigen remains unknown.

The chain has TRBV27 and TRBJ2-7; a possible D gene is TRBD2 (6 bases). The sequence derives from a man aged 45-65 years in good health and CMV-seronegative. Sequenced: PBMCs. The CDR3 sequence is CASSMRDSGPSYEQYF. The CDR3 nucleotides read TGTGCCAGCAGTATGAGGGACTCCGGCCCCTCCTACGAGCAGTACTTC.